These 26 T cell receptor beta chains originate from one sample sequenced in a study of cytotoxic CD8 clonotypes in ibrutinib-treated CLL. Using immunoSEQ multiplex PCR, the repertoire was profiled, and TCRdb retains in-frame clones only, with some absent. The sample includes roughly 24,000 clones, around 73% of them seen just once. Sequenced material: PBMCs, taken before ibrutinib treatment. The receptors were gathered from a human donor with chronic lymphocytic leukemia.

The rearrangement joins TRBV2 to TRBJ1-1; D not resolved. V was clipped by 6 bases and J by 5 bases, with 16 bases between them. The CDR3 contains 14 residues. CDR1 is SNHLY and CDR2 is FYNNEI in the germline V gene. CDR3 in DNA: TGTGCCAGCAGCGCCGATTGGGGAGCGACTGAAGCTTTCTTT. Translation: CASSADWGATEAFF.

This chain uses TRBV19 with TRBJ2-5; possible D gene TRBD1, 5 bases. Per the germline V gene, CDR1 is LNHDA and CDR2 is SQIVND (reference sequence). Trimming shortened V by 1 base and J by 0 bases, and 15 bases separated the two germline ends. The CDR3 contains 17 residues. The CDR3 region has the DNA TGTGCCAGTAGTATAGCCGCCCCAGGGCGGTACCAAGAGACCCAGTACTTC. Its translation is CASSIAAPGRYQETQYF. Variable domain in full (rest from reference TRBV19 and TRBJ2-5): DGGITQSPKYLFRKEGQNVTLSCEQNLNHDAMYWYRQDPGQGLRLIYYSQIVNDFQKGDIAEGYSVSREKKESFPLTVTSAQKNPTAFYLCASSIAAPGRYQETQYFGPGTRLLVL.

The DNA for the CDR3 is TGTGCCAGCAGCAATGCACAGGGAGGTCAAGAGACCCAGTACTTC. This encodes CASSNAQGGQETQYF. The rearrangement joins TRBV2 to TRBJ2-5; D is perhaps TRBD1 or TRBD2 (6 bases each). This CDR3 has 15 amino acids. Germline V gene data show CDR1 as SNHLY and CDR2 as FYNNEI. The V end was cut by 6 bases, the J end by 2 bases, with 16 bases between.

The chain links TRBV5-1 to TRBJ2-7; 7 bases map to TRBD2. The junction had 4 bases not matched to a gene; V was cut back by 3 bases and J by 4 bases. Germline assignment: CDR1 SGHRS and CDR2 YFSETQ. CDR3 length: 13 amino acids. The CDR3 loop reads CASSWDYKYEQYF. The CDR3, as DNA: TGCGCCAGCAGCTGGGACTATAAATACGAGCAGTACTTC.

The rearrangement uses TRBV19 and TRBJ1-1; D may be TRBD1 (5 bases). Trimming pared 5 bases from V and 1 base from J, leaving 14 bases between. The CDR3 runs 15 residues. Germline CDR1 and CDR2: LNHDA and SQIVND (reference sequence). Here the CDR3 reads CASSPWDRPNTEAFF. The CDR3, as DNA: TGTGCCAGTAGTCCGTGGGACCGACCGAACACTGAAGCTTTCTTT.

The chain has TRBV5-8 and TRBJ2-4; the D is unclear. The V and J ends lost 0 bases and 8 bases respectively, with 15 bases between them. This CDR3 is built from 15 residues. Germline V gene lookup returns CDR1 SGHTS and CDR2 YDEGEE. CDR3 nucleotide sequence: TGTGCCAGCAGCTTGGCCAGGCTAAGTAGAGACATTCAGTACTTC. Translating gives CASSLARLSRDIQYF.

This clone has more than one count but fewer than ten. At one end, the junction sequence differs from germline, possibly due to a read error. The gene calls are TRBV19 and TRBJ2-2; D gene ambiguous. Germline CDR1 and CDR2: LNHDA and SQIVND (reference sequence). This CDR3 comprises 14 residues. DNA for the CDR3: TGTGCCAGTTGTATTGCCTCGAACACCGGGGAGCTGTTTTTT. The encoded protein is CASCIASNTGELFF.

The table lists this clone with a count of one. J is TRBJ2-2 and V is TRBV19; 7 nucleotides match TRBD1. The CDR3 totals 15 residues. Per the germline V gene, CDR1 is LNHDA and CDR2 is SQIVND (reference sequence). The V gene end was trimmed by 1 base and the J gene end by 7 bases; junction bases not matched to a gene: 6. CDR3 nucleotides: TGTGCCAGTAGTATAGGGCAGGGGACAGTCGGGGAGCTGTTTTTT. It translates to CASSIGQGTVGELFF.

The chain uses TRBV27 and TRBJ1-1; perhaps TRBD1 as D (6 bases). Germline V gene lookup returns CDR1 MNHEY and CDR2 SMNVEV (reference sequence). This CDR3 is 18 amino acids long. V dropped 3 bases and J dropped 2 bases, with 22 bases sitting between them. The CDR3 nucleotides read TGTGCCAGCAGTTTGCGACCCCCCCGGGACACAACCAACACTGAAGCTTTCTTT. It encodes CASSLRPPRDTTNTEAFF.

This rearrangement joins TRBV2 to TRBJ2-3; D is undetermined. Looked up from germline, CDR1 is SNHLY and CDR2 is FYNNEI. The V gene lost 6 bases and the J gene lost 0 bases, with 4 bases spanning the gap. This CDR3 has 12 amino acids. The CDR3 sequence is CASSPSTDTQYF. CDR3 in DNA: TGTGCCAGCAGCCCTAGCACAGATACGCAGTATTTT. The variable domain in full, completed from reference TRBV2 and TRBJ2-3, reads EPEVTQTPSHQVTQMGQEVILRCVPISNHLYFYWYRQILGQKVEFLVSFYNNEISEKSEIFDDQFSVERPDGSNFTLKIRSTKLEDSAMYFCASSPSTDTQYFGPGTRLTVL.

V usage is TRBV7-9 and J usage is TRBJ2-2; 8 nucleotides align to TRBD2. The V and J ends lost 8 bases and 2 bases, in that order; junction bases with no gene match: 13. CDR1 SEHNR and CDR2 FQNEAQ come from the germline V gene (reference sequence). The CDR3 is made up of 17 amino acids. The CDR3 here is CASGRSAGLVNTGELFF. The CDR3 DNA sequence: TGTGCCAGCGGCAGAAGCGCGGGACTAGTTAACACCGGGGAGCTGTTTTTT. Full variable domain (missing parts from reference TRBV7-9 and TRBJ2-2): DTGVSQNPRHKITKRGQNVTFRCDPISEHNRLYWYRQTLGQGPEFLTYFQNEAQLEKSRLLSDRFSAERPKGSFSTLEIQRTEQGDSAMYLCASGRSAGLVNTGELFFGEGSRLTVL.

The rearrangement uses TRBV29-1 and TRBJ2-3, with 8 bases that match TRBD1. The CDR3 has 13 amino acids. Unmatched junction bases numbered 4, after V lost 3 bases and J lost 5 bases. Germline values: CDR1 SQVTM, CDR2 ANQGSEA. As DNA, the CDR3 is TGCAGCGTTGACAGGGGGCGAGGAGATACGCAGTATTTT. Translated, it gives CSVDRGRGDTQYF.

The rearrangement links TRBV27 to TRBJ2-5; D call uncertain. Germline values: CDR1 MNHEY, CDR2 SMNVEV (reference sequence). CDR3 length: 11 amino acids. Trimming pared 0 bases from V and 5 bases from J, leaving 1 base between. DNA for the CDR3: TGTGCCAGCAGTTTATCGGAGACCCAGTACTTC. Amino acids: CASSLSETQYF.

This chain connects TRBV28 to TRBJ2-3; D uncertain. Germline CDR1 reads MDHEN; CDR2 reads SYDVKM. Trimming removed 6 bases from V and 2 bases from J, with 12 bases in between. The CDR3 contains 14 residues. The CDR3 loop reads CASRSGGITDTQYF. The CDR3 nucleotides are TGTGCCAGCAGATCCGGCGGAATCACAGATACGCAGTATTTT.

The chain uses TRBV7-8 and TRBJ1-2; possibly TRBD1 for D (6 bases). Trimming took 3 bases from V and 4 from J, leaving 9 bases between them. CDR1 is SGHVS and CDR2 is FQNEAQ in the germline V gene. This CDR3 spans 13 amino acids. For the CDR3, the DNA is TGTGCCAGCAGCTTCCCAGGGGCCTATGGCTACACCTTC. Amino acids: CASSFPGAYGYTF.

The gene calls are TRBV18 and TRBJ1-2; D remains unclear. The V end lost 1 base, the J end lost 4 bases, and 10 bases lay between the germline ends. Germline V gene sequence: CDR1 KGHSH, CDR2 LQKENI. The CDR3 contains 14 residues. DNA for the CDR3: TGTGCCAGCTCACCACTGCTGATTGGCTATGGCTACACCTTC. This sequence encodes CASSPLLIGYGYTF.

For the CDR3, the DNA is TGTGCCACCAGCAGAGGAGCGGGACAACGAAATCAGCCCCAGCATTTT. Translating it yields CATSRGAGQRNQPQHF. The chain couples TRBV15 to TRBJ1-5, with D perhaps matching TRBD1 (6 bases). This CDR3 has 16 amino acids. Germline CDR1 is LNHNV and CDR2 is YYDKDF (reference sequence). Trimming took 1 base from V and 4 from J, leaving 14 bases between them.

The chain joins TRBV28 to TRBJ1-3, with 11 bases aligning to TRBD1. V shed 6 bases, J shed 7 bases, and the junction held 8 bases outside the gene matches. CDR1 and CDR2 from the germline V gene are MDHEN and SYDVKM. The CDR3 is 15 residues long. The CDR3 region has the DNA TGTGCCAGCAGCTCGGGACAGGGGGTTTCGAACACCATATATTTT. It encodes CASSSGQGVSNTIYF.

This clone occurred once. This chain connects TRBV28 to TRBJ1-1; D gene ambiguous. V lost 2 bases and J lost 0, with 4 bases in between. Germline V gene data show CDR1 as MDHEN and CDR2 as SYDVKM. The CDR3 consists of 13 residues. CDR3 sequence (DNA): TGTGCCAGCAGTTTACAGGTGAACACTGAAGCTTTCTTT. Its translation: CASSLQVNTEAFF.

The chain combines TRBV27 with TRBJ1-3; D remains unclear. V was shortened by 5 bases and J by 0 bases, with 5 bases between the two germline ends. CDR3 length equals 13 residues. Looked up from germline, CDR1 is MNHEY and CDR2 is SMNVEV (reference sequence). CDR3 sequence (DNA): TGTGCCAGCAGTACGCGCTCTGGAAACACCATATATTTT. Translation: CASSTRSGNTIYF.

The chain uses TRBV5-6 and TRBJ2-7; a possible D gene is TRBD2 (5 bases). CDR1 SGHDT and CDR2 YYEEEE come from the germline V gene. V was trimmed by 4 bases and J by 7 bases, leaving 15 bases between them. CDR3 length: 13 amino acids. The CDR3 DNA reads TGTGCCAGCAGCCGGGGTTTCCTTGAAGAGCAGTACTTC. It specifies CASSRGFLEEQYF.

The J gene is TRBJ2-3, the V gene TRBV6-4, with unresolved D. Germline V gene lookup returns CDR1 MRHNA and CDR2 SNTAGT. Deletions cut 2 bases from V and 5 bases from J, with 11 bases between. CDR3 length: 14 residues. DNA of the CDR3: TGTGCCAGCAGTGACCCCCTCGCCGGAGATACGCAGTATTTT. Translating it yields CASSDPLAGDTQYF.

This sequence joins TRBV10-3 and TRBJ1-2; 10 bases line up with TRBD1. CDR1 is ENHRY and CDR2 is SYGVKD in the germline V gene. This CDR3 is built from 18 residues. Unmatched junction bases numbered 13, after V lost 6 bases and J lost 0 bases. CDR3 coding DNA: TGTGCCATCAGAGATGGACAGGGGGGTATAGGTTCTAACTATGGCTACACCTTC. Its protein product is CAIRDGQGGIGSNYGYTF.

CDR3 amino acids: CASSPPAGGQAFF. DNA for the CDR3: TGTGCCAGCAGCCCGCCGGCGGGGGGCCAAGCTTTCTTT. This chain uses TRBV7-2 with TRBJ1-1; TRBD1 is a possible D gene (6 bases). The CDR3 sequence is 13 residues long. Trimming removed 5 bases from V and 9 bases from J, with 16 bases in between. Germline loops: CDR1 SGHTA, CDR2 FQGNSA.

This clone was counted a few times. V is TRBV27 and J is TRBJ2-1, with TRBD2 matching 8 bases. CDR1 is MNHEY, CDR2 SMNVEV, per germline (reference sequence). The CDR3 has 17 amino acids. V gave up 6 bases and J gave up 8 bases; unmatched junction bases: 18. The CDR3 here is CASRTDLRAGGRDEQFF. The CDR3 DNA is TGTGCCAGCAGAACCGACCTTAGGGCGGGAGGTAGGGATGAGCAGTTCTTC.

The chain recombines TRBV9 with TRBJ2-3, with 7 bases fitting TRBD2. CDR1 is SGDLS, CDR2 YYNGEE, per germline. V shed 0 bases and J 3 bases; nucleotides not matched to a gene: 4. The CDR3 covers 15 residues. The CDR3 DNA sequence: TGTGCCAGCAGCGTAGCGGGAGGACCAACAGATACGCAGTATTTT. It is translated as CASSVAGGPTDTQYF.